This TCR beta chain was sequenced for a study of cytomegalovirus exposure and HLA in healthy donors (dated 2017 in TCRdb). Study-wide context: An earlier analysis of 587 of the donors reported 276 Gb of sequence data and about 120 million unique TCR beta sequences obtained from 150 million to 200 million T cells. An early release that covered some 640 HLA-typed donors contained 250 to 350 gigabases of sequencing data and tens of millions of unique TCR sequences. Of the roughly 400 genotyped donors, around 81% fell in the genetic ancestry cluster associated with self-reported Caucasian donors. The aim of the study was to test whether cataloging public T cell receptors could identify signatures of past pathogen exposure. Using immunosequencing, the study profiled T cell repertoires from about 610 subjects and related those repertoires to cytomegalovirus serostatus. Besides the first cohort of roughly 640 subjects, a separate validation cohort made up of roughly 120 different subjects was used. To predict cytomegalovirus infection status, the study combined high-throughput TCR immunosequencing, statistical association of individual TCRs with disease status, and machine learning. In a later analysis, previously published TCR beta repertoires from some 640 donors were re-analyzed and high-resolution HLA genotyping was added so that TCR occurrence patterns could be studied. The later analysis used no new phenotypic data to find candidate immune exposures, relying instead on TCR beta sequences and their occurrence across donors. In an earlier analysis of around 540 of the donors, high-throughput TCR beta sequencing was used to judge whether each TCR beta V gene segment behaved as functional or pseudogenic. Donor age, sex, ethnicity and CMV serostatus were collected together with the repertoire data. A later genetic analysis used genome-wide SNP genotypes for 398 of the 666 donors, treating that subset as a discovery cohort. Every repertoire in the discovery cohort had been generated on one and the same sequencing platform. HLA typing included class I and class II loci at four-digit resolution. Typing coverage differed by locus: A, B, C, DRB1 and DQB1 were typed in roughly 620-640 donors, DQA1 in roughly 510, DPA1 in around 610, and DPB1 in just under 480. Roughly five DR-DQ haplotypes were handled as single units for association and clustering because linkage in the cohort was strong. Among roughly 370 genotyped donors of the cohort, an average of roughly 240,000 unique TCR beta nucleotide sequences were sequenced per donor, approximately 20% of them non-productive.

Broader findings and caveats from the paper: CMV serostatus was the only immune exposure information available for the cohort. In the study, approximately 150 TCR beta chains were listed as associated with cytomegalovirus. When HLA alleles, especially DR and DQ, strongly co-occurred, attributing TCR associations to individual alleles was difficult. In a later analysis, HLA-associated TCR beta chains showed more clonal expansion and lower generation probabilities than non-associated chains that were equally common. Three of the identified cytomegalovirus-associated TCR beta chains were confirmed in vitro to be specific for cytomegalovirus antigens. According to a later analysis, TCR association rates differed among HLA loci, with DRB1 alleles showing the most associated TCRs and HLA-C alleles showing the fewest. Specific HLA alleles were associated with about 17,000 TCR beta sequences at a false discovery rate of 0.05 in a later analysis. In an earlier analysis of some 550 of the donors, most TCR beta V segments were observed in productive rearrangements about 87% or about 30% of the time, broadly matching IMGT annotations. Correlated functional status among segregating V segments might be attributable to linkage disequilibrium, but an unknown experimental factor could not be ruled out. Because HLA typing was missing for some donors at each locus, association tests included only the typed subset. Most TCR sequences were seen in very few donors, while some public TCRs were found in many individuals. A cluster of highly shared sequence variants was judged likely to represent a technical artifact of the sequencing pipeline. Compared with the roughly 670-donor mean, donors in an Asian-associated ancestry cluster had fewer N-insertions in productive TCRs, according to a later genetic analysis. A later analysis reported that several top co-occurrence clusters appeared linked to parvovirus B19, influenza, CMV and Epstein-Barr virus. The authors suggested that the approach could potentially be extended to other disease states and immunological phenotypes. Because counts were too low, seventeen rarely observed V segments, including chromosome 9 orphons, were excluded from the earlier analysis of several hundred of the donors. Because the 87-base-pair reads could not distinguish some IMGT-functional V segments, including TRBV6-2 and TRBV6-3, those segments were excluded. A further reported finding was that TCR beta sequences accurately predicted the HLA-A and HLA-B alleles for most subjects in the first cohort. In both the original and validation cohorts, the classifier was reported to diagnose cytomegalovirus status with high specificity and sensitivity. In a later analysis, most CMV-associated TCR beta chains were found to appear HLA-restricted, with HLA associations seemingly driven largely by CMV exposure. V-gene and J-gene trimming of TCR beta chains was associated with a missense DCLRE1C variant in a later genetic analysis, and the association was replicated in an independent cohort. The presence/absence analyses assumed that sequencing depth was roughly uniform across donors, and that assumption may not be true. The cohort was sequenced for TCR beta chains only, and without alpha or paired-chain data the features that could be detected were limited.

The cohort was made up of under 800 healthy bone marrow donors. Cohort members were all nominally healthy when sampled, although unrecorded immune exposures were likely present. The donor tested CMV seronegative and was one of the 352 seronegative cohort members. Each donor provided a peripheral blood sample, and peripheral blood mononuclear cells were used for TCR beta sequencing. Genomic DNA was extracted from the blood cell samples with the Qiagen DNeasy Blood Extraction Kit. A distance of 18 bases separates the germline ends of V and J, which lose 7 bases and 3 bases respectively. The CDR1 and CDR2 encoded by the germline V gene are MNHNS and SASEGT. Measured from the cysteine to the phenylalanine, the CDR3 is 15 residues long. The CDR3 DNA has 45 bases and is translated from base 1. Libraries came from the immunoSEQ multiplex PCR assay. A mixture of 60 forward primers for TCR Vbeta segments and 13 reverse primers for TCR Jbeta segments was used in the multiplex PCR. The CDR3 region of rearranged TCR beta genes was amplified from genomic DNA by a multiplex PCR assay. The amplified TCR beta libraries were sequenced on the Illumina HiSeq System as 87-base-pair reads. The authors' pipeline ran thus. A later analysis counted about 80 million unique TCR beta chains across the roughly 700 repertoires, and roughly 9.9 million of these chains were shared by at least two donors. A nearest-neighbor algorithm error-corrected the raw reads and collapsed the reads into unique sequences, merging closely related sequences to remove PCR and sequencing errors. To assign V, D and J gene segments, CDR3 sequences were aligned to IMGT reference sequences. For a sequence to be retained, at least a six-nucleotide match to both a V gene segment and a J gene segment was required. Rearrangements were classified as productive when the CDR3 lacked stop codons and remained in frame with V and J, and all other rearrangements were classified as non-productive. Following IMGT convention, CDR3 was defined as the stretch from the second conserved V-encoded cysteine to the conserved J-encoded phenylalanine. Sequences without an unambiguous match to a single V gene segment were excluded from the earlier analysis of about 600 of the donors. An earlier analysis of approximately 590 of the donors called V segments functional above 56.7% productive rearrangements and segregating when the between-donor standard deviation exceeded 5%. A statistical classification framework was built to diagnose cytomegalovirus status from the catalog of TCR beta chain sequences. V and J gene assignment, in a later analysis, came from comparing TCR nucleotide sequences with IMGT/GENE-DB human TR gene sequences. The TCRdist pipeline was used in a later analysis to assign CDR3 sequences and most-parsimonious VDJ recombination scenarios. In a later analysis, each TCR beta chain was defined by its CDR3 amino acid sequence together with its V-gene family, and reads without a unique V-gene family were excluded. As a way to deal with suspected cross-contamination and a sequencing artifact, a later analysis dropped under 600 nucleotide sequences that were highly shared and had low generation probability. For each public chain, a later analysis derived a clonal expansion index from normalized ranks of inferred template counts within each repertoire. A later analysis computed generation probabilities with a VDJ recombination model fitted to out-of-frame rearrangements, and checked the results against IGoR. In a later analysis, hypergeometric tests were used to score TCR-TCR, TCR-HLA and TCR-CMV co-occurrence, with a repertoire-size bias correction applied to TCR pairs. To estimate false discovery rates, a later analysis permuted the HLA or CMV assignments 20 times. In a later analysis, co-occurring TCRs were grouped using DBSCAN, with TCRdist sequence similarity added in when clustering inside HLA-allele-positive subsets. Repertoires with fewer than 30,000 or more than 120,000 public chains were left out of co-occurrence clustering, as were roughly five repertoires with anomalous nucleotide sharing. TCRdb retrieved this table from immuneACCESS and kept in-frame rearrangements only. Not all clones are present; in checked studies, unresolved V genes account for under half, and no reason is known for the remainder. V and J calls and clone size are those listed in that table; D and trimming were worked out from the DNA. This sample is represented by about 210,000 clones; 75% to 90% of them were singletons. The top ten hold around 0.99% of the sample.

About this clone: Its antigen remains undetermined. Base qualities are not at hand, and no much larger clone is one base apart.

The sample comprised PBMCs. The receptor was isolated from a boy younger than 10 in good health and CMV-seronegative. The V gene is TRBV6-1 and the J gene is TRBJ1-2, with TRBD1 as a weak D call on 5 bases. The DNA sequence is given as TGTGCCAGCAAGTCGGGCCTAGGGGTGCACTATGGCTACACCTTC. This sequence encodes CASKSGLGVHYGYTF.